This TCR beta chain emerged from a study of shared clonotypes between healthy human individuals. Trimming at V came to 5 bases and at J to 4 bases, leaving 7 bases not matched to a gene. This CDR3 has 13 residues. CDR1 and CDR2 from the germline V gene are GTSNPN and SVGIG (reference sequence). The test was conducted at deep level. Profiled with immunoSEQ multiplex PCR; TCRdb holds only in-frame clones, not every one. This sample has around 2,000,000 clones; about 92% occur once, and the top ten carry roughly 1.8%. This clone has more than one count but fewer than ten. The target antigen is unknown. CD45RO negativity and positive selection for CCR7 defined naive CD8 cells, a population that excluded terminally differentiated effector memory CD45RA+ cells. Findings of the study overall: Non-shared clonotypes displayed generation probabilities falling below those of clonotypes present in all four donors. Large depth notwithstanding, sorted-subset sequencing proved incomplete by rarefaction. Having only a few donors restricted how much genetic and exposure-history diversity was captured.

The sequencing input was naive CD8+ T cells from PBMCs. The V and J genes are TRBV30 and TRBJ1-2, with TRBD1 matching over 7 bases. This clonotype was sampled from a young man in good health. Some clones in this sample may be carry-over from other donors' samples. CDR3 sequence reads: CAWEDRPLYGYTF. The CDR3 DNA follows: TGTGCCTGGGAGGACAGGCCACTCTATGGCTACACCTTC.